A single sample gave rise to the 19 T cell receptor beta chains below, sequenced in a study of blood T cell repertoires in COVID-19. Sequencing used immunoSEQ multiplex PCR; TCRdb keeps in-frame clones, though not all of them. The sample lists some 200,000 clones; around nine tenths were seen once. Sample: peripheral blood. These receptor sequences come from a man aged 40-49 years with active or convalescent COVID-19.

The rearrangement joins TRBV2 to TRBJ2-3; no definite D call. V lost 6 bases and J 0 bases, leaving 10 bases between the germline ends. The CDR3 contains 14 residues. Per germline, CDR1 SNHLY and CDR2 FYNNEI. The CDR3 loop is CASSGLSSTDTQYF. The CDR3 nucleotides are TGTGCCAGCAGCGGGTTATCTAGCACAGATACGCAGTATTTT.

This chain connects TRBV27 to TRBJ2-1, with 10 bases fitting TRBD1. Germline V gene lookup returns CDR1 MNHEY and CDR2 SMNVEV (reference sequence). With 2 bases clipped from V and 8 bases from J, the junction kept 6 bases outside the gene matches. The CDR3 is made up of 15 amino acids. The CDR3 DNA is TGTGCCAGCAGTTTAGTCGGGACAGGGGACGATGAGCAGTTCTTC. This sequence encodes CASSLVGTGDDEQFF.

The gene calls are TRBV2 and TRBJ1-5; no reliable D call. The CDR3 has 15 residues. Germline CDR1 and CDR2: SNHLY and FYNNEI. Trimming left V 4 bases short and J 2 bases short, with 12 bases between. CDR3 in amino acids: CASSAAVSGNQPQHF. The CDR3 nucleotides are TGTGCCAGCAGTGCTGCAGTGTCCGGCAATCAGCCCCAGCATTTT.

The chain employs TRBV6-5 and TRBJ1-2, with TRBD1 matching 12 bases. CDR1 is MNHEY and CDR2 is SVGAGI in the germline V gene. This CDR3 has 14 residues. Germline trimming cut 6 bases from V and 7 bases from J; bases unmatched to any gene: 6. This CDR3 is CASRPGQGAGGYTF. The CDR3 region has the DNA TGTGCCAGCAGACCGGGACAGGGGGCGGGTGGCTACACCTTC.

This clone was detected once. The chain combines TRBV12-3 or TRBV12-4 with TRBJ1-1; D is uncertain. The V end lost 7 bases, the J end lost 1 base, and 10 bases lay between the germline ends. CDR3 length: 13 residues. For the CDR3, the DNA is TGTGCCAGCACAAACGGAGAGAACACTGAAGCTTTCTTT. Translation: CASTNGENTEAFF.

This sequence joins TRBV10-3 and TRBJ1-4; TRBD1 might be the D (5 bases). The germline V and J ends were trimmed by 6 bases and 14 bases, with 22 bases remaining between them. CDR3 length: 14 amino acids. Germline V gene data show CDR1 as ENHRY and CDR2 as SYGVKD. The CDR3 DNA follows: TGTGCCATCAGCGATACGGGAGTAACCGGGGCGCTGTTTTTT. Translating gives CAISDTGVTGALFF.

V and J are TRBV19 and TRBJ1-2; D gene uncertain. The CDR3 runs 13 residues. Trimming removed 3 bases at V and 3 bases at J, with 8 bases between. CDR1 and CDR2 (germline): LNHDA, SQIVND (reference sequence). The CDR3 bases are TGTGCCAGTAGTATCTGGGGAGACTATGGCTACACCTTC. Its translation is CASSIWGDYGYTF.

This sequence joins TRBV6-5 and TRBJ2-2; 7 bases match TRBD1. Germline V gene lookup returns CDR1 MNHEY and CDR2 SVGAGI. J lost 5 bases, V lost 6 bases, and 9 bases had no gene match. This CDR3 spans 15 amino acids. Written as DNA, the CDR3 is TGTGCCAGCAGAGCCCCAGGGGGTGGGACCGGGGAGCTGTTTTTT. Amino acids: CASRAPGGGTGELFF.

The gene calls are TRBV7-2 and TRBJ2-2; D gene ambiguous. V gave up 5 bases and J gave up 1 base, with 11 bases separating them. The CDR3 extends over 15 amino acids. Per the germline V gene, CDR1 is SGHTA and CDR2 is FQGNSA. DNA of the CDR3: TGTGCCAGCAGCCCACAAACAATGAACACCGGGGAGCTGTTTTTT. Protein product: CASSPQTMNTGELFF.

The chain carries TRBV6-5 and TRBJ2-3, with 11 positions matching TRBD2. Germline V gene lookup returns CDR1 MNHEY and CDR2 SVGAGI. Trimming cost V 9 bases and J 2 bases; bases outside gene matches: 4. This CDR3 is 14 amino acids long. The CDR3 DNA is TGTGCCAGTAATAGCGGGAGGGTCACAGATACGCAGTATTTT. It codes for CASNSGRVTDTQYF.

The rearrangement links TRBV2 to TRBJ1-2; D may be TRBD1 (6 bases). This CDR3 region has 15 residues. Trimming took 3 bases from V and 0 from J, leaving 11 bases between them. Germline CDR1 SNHLY, CDR2 FYNNEI. The CDR3 region has the DNA TGTGCCAGCAGTGATGTGGGGGCCGCTAACTATGGCTACACCTTC. It specifies CASSDVGAANYGYTF. The entire variable domain, with the rest obtained from reference TRBV2 and TRBJ1-2, is as follows: EPEVTQTPSHQVTQMGQEVILRCVPISNHLYFYWYRQILGQKVEFLVSFYNNEISEKSEIFDDQFSVERPDGSNFTLKIRSTKLEDSAMYFCASSDVGAANYGYTFGSGTRLTVV.

This clone was detected only a few times. The chain joins TRBV6-1 to TRBJ2-2; D may be TRBD1 (5 bases). Between the trimmed V and J ends, which lost 2 bases and 6 bases, there was a span of 13 bases. This CDR3 comprises 15 residues. Germline V CDR1 and CDR2: MNHNS, SASEGT. The CDR3 nucleotides read TGTGCCAGCAGTGAACCAGGGTTCGTCGCCGGGGAGCTGTTTTTT. It codes for CASSEPGFVAGELFF.

The DNA for the CDR3 is TGTGCCAGTAGTATAGCAGGACAGGTTACCTACGAGCAGTACTTC. This gives the protein CASSIAGQVTYEQYF. The gene calls are TRBV19 and TRBJ2-7; 7 nucleotides align to TRBD1. Germline V gives CDR1 LNHDA, CDR2 SQIVND (reference sequence). The CDR3 spans 15 residues. With V trimmed by 1 base and J by 2 bases, 5 bases remained unmatched.

Only a few counts were recorded for this clone. The rearrangement links TRBV6-4 to TRBJ2-1, with 12 bases matching TRBD1. In germline, CDR1 is MRHNA, CDR2 SNTAGT. The CDR3 extends over 16 amino acids. Trimming at V came to 3 bases and at J to 10 bases, leaving 10 bases not matched to a gene. The chain's CDR3 is CASSESGQGAIQEQFF. The CDR3 DNA follows: TGTGCCAGCAGTGAATCGGGACAGGGGGCGATACAGGAGCAGTTCTTC.

The V gene is TRBV20-1, the J gene TRBJ1-2; 8 positions agree with TRBD1. This CDR3 has 15 amino acids. Looked up from germline, CDR1 is DFQATT and CDR2 is SNEGSKA (reference sequence). The V segment lost 3 bases and the J segment 3 bases; nucleotides outside the gene matches: 9. CDR3 nucleotide sequence: TGCAGTGCTAGTCCTGACAGGGGCATAGACTATGGCTACACCTTC. Its translation is CSASPDRGIDYGYTF.

This chain connects TRBV3-1 (or the pseudogene TRBV3-2) to TRBJ2-7; D possibly corresponds to TRBD2 (6 bases). Germline V lookup: CDR1 LGHDT, CDR2 YNNKEL (reference sequence). Trimming stripped 1 base from V and 0 bases from J, with 19 bases between. The CDR3 has 18 amino acids. CDR3 in amino acids: CASSQVAPGRGPSYEQYF. The CDR3 region has the DNA TGTGCCAGCAGCCAAGTAGCCCCCGGGCGGGGCCCCTCCTACGAGCAGTACTTC.

This clone was observed a single time. This rearrangement joins TRBV5-1 to TRBJ2-1; unclear D gene. The germline gives CDR1 SGHRS, CDR2 YFSETQ. Between the trimmed V and J ends, which lost 4 bases and 3 bases, there was a span of 14 bases. The CDR3 is 15 residues long. This CDR3 is CASSTTKPGYNEQFF. CDR3 nucleotides: TGCGCCAGCAGCACTACGAAGCCGGGCTACAATGAGCAGTTCTTC.

The chain employs TRBV19 and TRBJ2-7; 10 bases agree with TRBD1. V lost 10 bases to trimming and J lost 4 bases; unmatched junction nucleotides: 10. This CDR3 region has 14 residues. From germline, CDR1 is LNHDA and CDR2 SQIVND (reference sequence). The DNA of the CDR3 is TGTGCCACCGGCCCGACAGGGGGCGGGTACGAGCAGTACTTC. This sequence encodes CATGPTGGGYEQYF.

The chain employs TRBV27 and TRBJ2-7, with D tentatively TRBD2 (7 bases). The germline V gene encodes CDR1 MNHEY and CDR2 SMNVEV (reference sequence). Trimming shortened V by 5 bases and J by 7 bases, and 18 bases separated the two germline ends. This CDR3 has 14 amino acids. The CDR3: CASSGLVGDIEQYF. In DNA form, the CDR3 reads TGTGCCAGCAGTGGACTAGTGGGGGACATAGAGCAGTACTTC.